The clone carrying this T cell receptor beta chain was picked up many times. Antigen unknown. The entry originates in a study of T cells in Graves' hyperthyroidism and ophthalmopathy. Notes on the study in general: Most expanded thyroid clonotypes above 0.001 recurred in blood.

Trimming at V came to 0 bases and at J to 10 bases, leaving 7 bases not matched to a gene. The CDR3 has 14 amino acids. In germline, CDR1 is DFQATT, CDR2 SNEGSKA (reference sequence). The source material, RNA transcripts, was used to amplify TCR beta CDR3 regions. Initially, a first-round RT-PCR of the TCR CDR3 employed the HTBI primer set. TCRdb called the multiplex PCR reads again in MiXCR, with one record for every CDR3 protein. This sample has about 700,000 distinct CDR3 sequences, with 13% to 15% found just once. The TCR originated in a young woman with Graves' hyperthyroidism. Sequenced sample: blood. This chain joins TRBV20-1 and TRBJ2-1; 9 nucleotides match TRBD2. The CDR3 is CSARDVASGDEQFF. The CDR3 DNA is TGCAGTGCTAGAGACGTGGCTAGCGGGGACGAGCAGTTCTTC.